Each of the 4 T cell receptor beta chains below was sequenced from the same sample in a study of CD8+ T cells in alopecia areata. As to treatment: oral pan-JAK inhibitor, 5-10 mg twice daily. Extracted RNA was reverse transcribed into cDNA, the sequencing template. Using immunoSEQ multiplex PCR, the repertoire was profiled, and TCRdb retains in-frame clones only, with some absent. The sample shows 110,000 or so clones, 56% of them seen only once. Sequenced material: CD4+ T cells sorted from blood, taken at week 24, from a patient treated with tofacitinib. The receptors derive from a human donor with alopecia areata.

The genes are TRBV19 and TRBJ2-3; possible D gene TRBD2, 6 bases. V was clipped by 4 bases and J by 5 bases, with 22 bases between them. CDR1 LNHDA and CDR2 SQIVND come from the germline V gene (reference sequence). The CDR3 runs to 17 residues. CDR3 sequence (DNA): TGTGCCAGTAGTAATTTGAGAGCGGGCACTAGGAGAGATACGCAGTATTTT. Its translation: CASSNLRAGTRRDTQYF.

In this sample, this clone turned up a few times. The chain couples TRBV29-1 to TRBJ2-3, with 12 nucleotides matching TRBD2. J gave up 6 bases and V 4 bases, and 2 bases lay outside the gene matches. Germline CDR1 reads SQVTM; CDR2 reads ANQGSEA. This CDR3 has 13 residues. The CDR3 DNA is TGCAGCGTTGCGCTAGCGGGGGGGGATACGCAGTATTTT. It specifies CSVALAGGDTQYF.

This clone was picked up one time. V is TRBV5-1 and J is TRBJ1-2; no firm D call. The CDR3 length is 15 residues. Germline V lookup: CDR1 SGHRS, CDR2 YFSETQ. Trimming shortened V by 0 bases and J by 8 bases, and 17 bases separated the two germline ends. The CDR3 here is CASSLGWADAVGYTF. The CDR3 DNA sequence: TGCGCCAGCAGCTTGGGATGGGCTGACGCAGTAGGCTACACCTTC. Full variable domain (rest looked up from reference TRBV5-1 and TRBJ1-2): KAGVTQTPRYLIKTRGQQVTLSCSPISGHRSVSWYQQTPGQGLQFLFEYFSETQRNKGNFPGRFSGRQFSNSRSEMNVSTLELGDSALYLCASSLGWADAVGYTFGSGTRLTVV.

The chain links TRBV2 to TRBJ2-1; the D gene is possibly TRBD2 (5 bases). This CDR3 is built from 14 residues. Trimming cost V 3 bases and J 2 bases, with 8 bases left between them. CDR1 and CDR2 from the germline V gene are SNHLY and FYNNEI. CDR3 region: CASSDPGTYNEQFF. CDR3 in DNA: TGTGCCAGCAGTGATCCCGGGACCTACAATGAGCAGTTCTTC.